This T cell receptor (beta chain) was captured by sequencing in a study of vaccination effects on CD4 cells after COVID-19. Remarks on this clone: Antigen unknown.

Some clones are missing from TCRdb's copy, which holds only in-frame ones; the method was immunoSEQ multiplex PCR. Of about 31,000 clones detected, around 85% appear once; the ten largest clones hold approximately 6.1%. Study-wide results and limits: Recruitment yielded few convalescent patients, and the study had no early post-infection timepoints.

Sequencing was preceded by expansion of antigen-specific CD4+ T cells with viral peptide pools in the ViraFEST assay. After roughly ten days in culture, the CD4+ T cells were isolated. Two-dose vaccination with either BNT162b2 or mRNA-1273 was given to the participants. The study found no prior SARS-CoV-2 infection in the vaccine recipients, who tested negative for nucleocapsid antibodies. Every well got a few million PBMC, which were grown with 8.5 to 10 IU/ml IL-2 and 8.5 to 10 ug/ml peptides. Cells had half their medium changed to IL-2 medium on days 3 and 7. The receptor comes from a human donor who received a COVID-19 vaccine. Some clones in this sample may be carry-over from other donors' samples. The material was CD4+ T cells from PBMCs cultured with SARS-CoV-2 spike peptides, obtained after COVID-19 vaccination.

CDR3 amino acids: CASSPGHSTDTQYF. For the CDR3, the DNA is TGTGCCAGCAGTCCGGGACATAGCACAGATACGCAGTATTTT. The J gene is TRBJ2-3, the V gene TRBV6-5; the D gene is possibly TRBD1 (6 bases). Trimming left V 5 bases short and J 0 bases short, with 9 bases between. The CDR3 spans 14 residues. Germline CDR1 MNHEY, CDR2 SVGAGI.